The clone carrying this T cell receptor (beta chain) appeared a few times. Using its own MiXCR run on the PCR reads, TCRdb lists one record per CDR3 protein. The sample contains fewer than 20,000 distinct CDR3 sequences, approximately 47% of which appear only once. The CDR3 is 15 residues long. The V segment lost 6 bases and the J segment 0 bases; nucleotides outside the gene matches: 9. Germline V gene sequence: CDR1 DFQATT, CDR2 SNEGSKA (reference sequence). These data belong to a study of tumor-infiltrating lymphocytes in oesophageal squamous cell carcinoma. Sequenced: normal esophageal tissue next to the tumor. The V call is TRBV20-1, the J call TRBJ2-7, with 9 bases fitting TRBD2. The sequence was obtained from a female donor with esophageal squamous cell carcinoma. This CDR3 reads CSALREGGYSYEQYF. CDR3 nucleotides: TGCAGTGCCTTGCGGGAGGGAGGCTACTCCTACGAGCAGTACTTC.